A selection of T cell receptor beta chains follows, all from one sample in a study of blood T cell repertoires in COVID-19. The table came from immunoSEQ multiplex PCR; TCRdb's copy has only in-frame clones and leaves some out. The sample records 150,000 to 200,000 clones, over 75% being singletons. The sequencing input was peripheral blood. These receptors came from a man aged 65 to 85 with acute or convalescent COVID-19. Each CDR3 is given with its conserved first and last residue. D genes are given only for firm matches. A clone size is listed for some rows: how often the clone was seen (once, few, many), or a class if it is expanded.

-,TRBJ2-7,TRBV27,-,TGTGCCAGCAGTCCCCCGAGGGTTGGCGAGCAGTACTTC,CASSPPRVGEQYF
-,TRBJ2-7,TRBV5-4,-,TGTGCCAGCAGCTTGGGTGGGAGTGGTCGCTACGAGCAGTACTTC,CASSLGGSGRYEQYF
-,TRBJ2-7,TRBV14,-,TGTGCCAGCAGCCAACAAGACTTACTGGGGCCCCTCGAGCAGTACTTC,CASSQQDLLGPLEQYF
-,TRBJ2-5,TRBV5-1,-,TGCGCCAGCAGCTTACTAGGACAAGAGACCCAGTACTTC,CASSLLGQETQYF
TRBD1,TRBJ2-2,TRBV5-1,-,TGCGCCAGCAGCCCCCGACAGGGCGCCACCGGGGAGCTGTTTTTT,CASSPRQGATGELFF
-,TRBJ2-1,TRBV11-2,-,TGTGCCAGCAGCTTAGGGCGGTACAATGAGCAGTTCTTC,CASSLGRYNEQFF
-,TRBJ2-6,TRBV6-6,-,TGTGCCACTTTAGGTTGGGAGGCTGGGGCCAACGTCCTGACTTTC,CATLGWEAGANVLTF
-,TRBJ1-5,TRBV7-2,-,TGTGCCAGCAGCTTAGGCGGAGGTAGCAATCAGCCCCAGCATTTT,CASSLGGGSNQPQHF
TRBD2,TRBJ2-5,TRBV12-3/TRBV12-4,-,TGTGCCAGCAGTTTGCCCCGGGGGGCCCAGTACTTC,CASSLPRGAQYF
-,TRBJ1-4,TRBV3-1/TRBV3-2,-,TGTGCCAGCAGCCAAGCCTCAGGGAGGGCGACTAATGAAAAACTGTTTTTT,CASSQASGRATNEKLFF
TRBD2,TRBJ2-1,TRBV2,-,TGTGCCAGCACTAAAGGACTAGCGGGAGCCTACAATGAGCAGTTCTTC,CASTKGLAGAYNEQFF
-,TRBJ2-5,TRBV6-5,-,TGTGCCATAGCCCGGACCGGGACACTACAAGAGACCCAGTACTTC,CAIARTGTLQETQYF
-,TRBJ2-6,TRBV25-1,few,TGTGCCAGCGGGGGCCCTGGGGCCAACGTCCTGACTTTC,CASGGPGANVLTF
-,TRBJ2-2,TRBV10-1,-,TGCGCCAGCAGCAGCGTCGCGAACACCGGGGAGCTGTTTTTT,CASSSVANTGELFF
-,TRBJ1-5,TRBV2,-,TGTGCCAGCAGCCCAAATAGCAATCAGCCCCAGCATTTT,CASSPNSNQPQHF
-,TRBJ2-7,TRBV7-2,-,TGTGCCAGCAGGCCTAGTGGACACTCCTACGAGCAGTACTTC,CASRPSGHSYEQYF
-,TRBJ1-1,TRBV28,-,TGTGCCTGCACAGGGCAGGTCGACACTGAAGCTTTCTTT,CACTGQVDTEAFF
TRBD1,TRBJ1-1,TRBV6-5,-,TGTGCCAGCTTCGGACAGGGGAGGACTGAAGCTTTCTTT,CASFGQGRTEAFF
-,TRBJ2-5,TRBV5-1,-,TGCGCCAGCAGCTTGTCTTTCCAAGAGACCCAGTACTTC,CASSLSFQETQYF
TRBD1,TRBJ2-5,TRBV27,-,TGTGCCAGCAGTCTAAACCTCGGGACAGCCCAACTTGAGACCCAGTACTTC,CASSLNLGTAQLETQYF
-,TRBJ2-2,TRBV7-8,-,TGTGCCAGCAGCTTAGCGCGGTCGACCGGGGAGCTGTTTTTT,CASSLARSTGELFF
TRBD1,TRBJ2-2,TRBV7-3,-,TGTGCCAGCAGCTACTCAGCGGACAGGGGCAATATCGGGGAGCTGTTTTTT,CASSYSADRGNIGELFF
TRBD2,TRBJ2-1,TRBV11-2,-,TGTGCCAGCCAGGGACTAGCGGGGGAAACCTTCTACAATGAGCAGTTCTTC,CASQGLAGETFYNEQFF
-,TRBJ1-4,TRBV2,few,TGTGCCAGCATTAACAGTGCAACTAATGAAAAACTGTTTTTT,CASINSATNEKLFF
TRBD1,TRBJ1-2,TRBV7-2,-,TGTGCCAGCAGCATCGACAGGGGCGGCTATGGCTACACCTTC,CASSIDRGGYGYTF
-,TRBJ1-3,TRBV18,-,TGTGCCAGCTCACCCGGGAATGGAAACACCATATATTTT,CASSPGNGNTIYF
TRBD1,TRBJ1-2,TRBV7-6,-,TGTGCCAGCAGCTTATCGGGACAGGGCGCGCGGGGCTACACCTTC,CASSLSGQGARGYTF
TRBD2,TRBJ2-5,TRBV14,-,TGTGCCAGCAGCCAATTATTAGCGGGAGGAGAGACCCAGTACTTC,CASSQLLAGGETQYF
-,TRBJ2-7,TRBV11-2,-,TGTGCCAGCAGCTTAGGTCTAGAGATCTACGAGCAGTACTTC,CASSLGLEIYEQYF
TRBD1,TRBJ2-3,TRBV24-1,-,TGTGCCACCAGTGGAGGGACAGGGGGCGCAGATACGCAGTATTTT,CATSGGTGGADTQYF
TRBD2,TRBJ2-7,TRBV19,-,TGTGCCAGCAGGCGAGCTAGCGGGGGCTTCTCCTACGAGCAGTACTTC,CASRRASGGFSYEQYF
TRBD1,TRBJ1-2,TRBV29-1,-,TGCAGCGGTTGGGGACAGGATAATGGCTACACCTTC,CSGWGQDNGYTF
-,TRBJ1-6,TRBV5-4,-,TGTGCCAGCCGGGGGACGACAGCGTCCTATAATTCACCCCTCCACTTT,CASRGTTASYNSPLHF
-,TRBJ1-1,TRBV2,-,TGTGCCAGCAGTGAAGAACAGAACACTGAAGCTTTCTTT,CASSEEQNTEAFF
TRBD1,TRBJ2-1,TRBV5-1,-,TGCGCCAGCAGCAGACAGGGGGACAATGAGCAGTTCTTC,CASSRQGDNEQFF
TRBD1,TRBJ1-3,TRBV10-3,-,TGTGCCATCAGTTTTGGACAGGGAGTCTCGTGGGACACCATATATTTT,CAISFGQGVSWDTIYF
-,TRBJ1-4,TRBV10-1,-,TGCGCCAGCAGTGAGTCCTGTGAAAAACTGTTTTTT,CASSESCEKLFF
TRBD2,TRBJ2-5,TRBV3-1/TRBV3-2,-,TGTGCCAGCAGCCAAACTCGCGGGGGGCCGGGGGCGAGGACCCAGTACTTC,CASSQTRGGPGARTQYF
TRBD2,TRBJ2-3,TRBV5-6,-,TGTGCCAGCAGCCCCGGGACTAGCGTAACAGATACGCAGTATTTT,CASSPGTSVTDTQYF
-,TRBJ2-1,TRBV10-3,few,TGTGCCATCAGTGGACTCGACAATGAGCAGTTCTTC,CAISGLDNEQFF
-,TRBJ1-3,TRBV6-5,-,TGTGCCAGCAGGGACGCGGGCTCTGGAAACACCATATATTTT,CASRDAGSGNTIYF